The next 32 T cell receptor beta chains were all read from a single sample in a study of long-term antiretroviral therapy in people with HIV. Survey-level resolution applied to immunoSEQ assay v3.0. Generated by immunoSEQ multiplex PCR, the TCRdb table keeps only in-frame clones and is missing some. In the table there are around 30,000 clones, 95% of which are singletons. The sample was unsorted PBMCs, taken 5.3 years after starting antiretroviral therapy. These receptors were taken from a man aged 25-40 years with HIV.

This chain uses TRBV25-1 with TRBJ1-2; TRBD1 agrees at 7 bases. Germline loops: CDR1 MGHDK, CDR2 SYGVNS. V gave up 6 bases and J gave up 4 bases; unmatched junction bases: 8. The CDR3 totals 14 residues. CDR3 sequence: CASSATTGAYGYTF. In DNA, the CDR3 is TGTGCCAGCAGCGCCACCACAGGGGCCTATGGCTACACCTTC.

The chain has TRBV28 and TRBJ2-7, with 7 bases lining up with TRBD2. Germline V CDR1 and CDR2: MDHEN, SYDVKM. Unmatched junction bases numbered 16, after V lost 6 bases and J lost 5 bases. This CDR3 region has 16 residues. In DNA form, the CDR3 reads TGTGCCAGCAGGAACCGGGACTACAAACTCCTAGACGAGCAGTACTTC. Translated, it gives CASRNRDYKLLDEQYF. Variable domain in full (rest from reference TRBV28 and TRBJ2-7): DVKVTQSSRYLVKRTGEKVFLECVQDMDHENMFWYRQDPGLGLRLIYFSYDVKMKEKGDIPEGYSVSREKKERFSLILESASTNQTSMYLCASRNRDYKLLDEQYFGPGTRLTVT.

This chain joins TRBV4-2 and TRBJ2-2; D remains unclear. Germline values: CDR1 LGHNA, CDR2 YNFKEQ. This CDR3 has 14 residues. Trimming stripped 3 bases from V and 5 bases from J, with 10 bases between. The CDR3 DNA reads as TGTGCCAGCAGCCAGGTTTTCGGGACCGGGGAGCTGTTTTTT. Translating gives CASSQVFGTGELFF.

The rearrangement joins TRBV5-5 to TRBJ2-7; D call uncertain. The CDR3 contains 13 residues. Germline assignment: CDR1 SGHKS and CDR2 YYEKEE (reference sequence). V was clipped by 4 bases and J by 2 bases, with 10 bases between them. The CDR3 here is CASSPYSPYEQYF. In DNA, the CDR3 is TGTGCCAGCAGCCCCTATTCCCCCTACGAGCAGTACTTC.

This clone was detected once. The chain recombines TRBV5-1 with TRBJ2-4, with D possibly TRBD2 on 5 matching bases. CDR3 length: 15 amino acids. Trimming removed 0 bases from V and 3 bases from J, with 10 bases in between. Germline V gives CDR1 SGHRS, CDR2 YFSETQ. The CDR3 DNA is TGCGCCAGCAGCTTGGAAGGAGGAGGCAAAAACATTCAGTACTTC. Its protein is CASSLEGGGKNIQYF.

CDR3 amino acids: CASSSWGANTEAFF. CDR3 DNA: TGTGCCAGCAGCTCGTGGGGGGCGAACACTGAAGCTTTCTTT. This sequence joins TRBV7-8 and TRBJ1-1; TRBD1 might be the D (6 bases). V lost 4 bases, J lost 1 base, and 10 bases lay in between. Germline loops: CDR1 SGHVS, CDR2 FQNEAQ. The CDR3 is made up of 14 amino acids.

This sequence joins TRBV7-9 and TRBJ1-1; TRBD1 might be the D (6 bases). This CDR3 is 14 amino acids long. Per germline, CDR1 SEHNR and CDR2 FQNEAQ (reference sequence). The V and J ends lost 11 bases and 0 bases respectively, with 16 bases between them. DNA of the CDR3: TGTGCCGCAGAGGGTGGGGACATGAACACTGAAGCTTTCTTT. Translating it yields CAAEGGDMNTEAFF.

The rearrangement links TRBV7-3 to TRBJ1-1; D might be TRBD1 (6 bases). Germline V gene data show CDR1 as SGHTA and CDR2 as FQGTGA. V was trimmed by 5 bases and J by 8 bases, leaving 12 bases between them. The CDR3 has 12 amino acids. The CDR3 is CASSPGQGEAFF. The CDR3 nucleotides read TGTGCCAGCAGCCCGGGACAAGGAGAAGCTTTCTTT.

The chain links TRBV10-3 to TRBJ1-1; perhaps TRBD1 as D (6 bases). The V and J ends lost 7 bases and 1 base respectively, with 10 bases between them. Germline CDR1 and CDR2: ENHRY and SYGVKD. This CDR3 has 13 amino acids. Here the CDR3 reads CAIMSTGNTEAFF. CDR3 DNA sequence: TGTGCCATCATGTCGACAGGGAACACTGAAGCTTTCTTT.

This chain links TRBV6-5 with TRBJ1-2, with 7 bases matching TRBD1. V gave up 8 bases and J gave up 4 bases; unmatched junction bases: 10. The CDR3 has 14 residues. The V gene's germline CDR1 is MNHEY and CDR2 SVGAGI. The CDR3 region is CASGEGARGYGYTF. DNA for the CDR3: TGTGCCAGCGGGGAGGGGGCGCGTGGCTATGGCTACACCTTC.

The chain uses TRBV4-2 and TRBJ2-1; D may correspond to TRBD1 or TRBD2 (6 bases each). Germline V gives CDR1 LGHNA, CDR2 YNFKEQ. The CDR3 covers 16 residues. Trimming shortened V by 0 bases and J by 1 base, and 10 bases separated the two germline ends. The CDR3 reads CASSQEGGLSYNEQFF. Written as DNA, the CDR3 is TGTGCCAGCAGCCAAGAAGGGGGGCTTTCCTACAATGAGCAGTTCTTC.

The chain employs TRBV27 and TRBJ2-3, with 9 bases that match TRBD2. This CDR3 spans 16 amino acids. The germline gives CDR1 MNHEY, CDR2 SMNVEV (reference sequence). The J segment lost 6 bases and the V segment lost 6 bases, leaving 13 bases of the junction unmatched. CDR3 bases: TGTGCCAGCAGCCCACTGGGACTAGCCGCGAGTGATACGCAGTATTTT. Protein product: CASSPLGLAASDTQYF.

This clone was counted once. At one of its ends the junction is not consistent with the germline gene, which may arise from a read error. Other DNA sequences in this sample translate to the same CDR3. Written as DNA, the CDR3 is TGCGCCAGCAGCTTGGGGCGGGAAAACTATGGCTATACCTTC. Translated: CASSLGRENYGYTF. This rearrangement joins TRBV5-1 to TRBJ1-2, with D hard to call. CDR1 is SGHRS and CDR2 is YFSETQ in the germline V gene. The CDR3 extends over 14 amino acids.

The chain employs TRBV19 and TRBJ2-3; the match to TRBD2 covers 10 bases. The CDR3 is 16 amino acids. With 2 bases clipped from V and 4 bases from J, the junction kept 6 bases outside the gene matches. Germline V gene sequence: CDR1 LNHDA, CDR2 SQIVND (reference sequence). CDR3 sequence: CASSIRAGGPSDTQYF. CDR3 coding DNA: TGTGCCAGTAGTATACGAGCGGGAGGGCCGTCAGATACGCAGTATTTT.

The chain carries TRBV5-1 and TRBJ2-1, with 9 bases matching TRBD1. V gave up 4 bases and J gave up 4 bases; unmatched junction bases: 3. The length of the CDR3 is 14 residues. CDR1 SGHRS and CDR2 YFSETQ come from the germline V gene. The CDR3 sequence: CASSEGTGYNEQFF. DNA of the CDR3: TGCGCCAGCAGCGAAGGGACAGGGTACAATGAGCAGTTCTTC.

The count of this clone is one. The chain has TRBV10-1 and TRBJ2-3; either TRBD1 or TRBD2 may fit D (5 bases each). This CDR3 region has 13 residues. Germline CDR1 reads WNHNN; CDR2 reads SYGVQD (reference sequence). Trimming left V 7 bases short and J 6 bases short, with 14 bases between. The CDR3 nucleotides are TGCGCCAGCAACGGGGCCCCAACGGATACGCAGTATTTT. Translating it yields CASNGAPTDTQYF.

This chain links TRBV2 with TRBJ2-7; TRBD1 agrees at 7 bases. This CDR3 has 13 residues. V shed 8 bases, J shed 6 bases, and the junction held 10 bases outside the gene matches. The germline CDR1 and CDR2 sequences are SNHLY and FYNNEI. CDR3 DNA sequence: TGTGCCAGCGGGGGACAGAAAAGTAGCGAGCAGTACTTC. Translated, it gives CASGGQKSSEQYF.

This clone appeared a few times. CDR3 protein: CASSEWEGNTIYF. The DNA of the CDR3 is TGTGCCAGCAGTGAATGGGAGGGAAACACCATATATTTT. The rearrangement joins TRBV2 to TRBJ1-3; no clear D. Germline V gives CDR1 SNHLY, CDR2 FYNNEI. V was clipped by 2 bases and J by 4 bases, with 6 bases between them. The CDR3 sequence is 13 residues long.

The genes are TRBV2 and TRBJ2-3; a possible D gene is TRBD1 (5 bases). The CDR3 covers 14 residues. Between the trimmed V and J ends, which lost 7 bases and 2 bases, there was a span of 13 bases. Germline lookup yields CDR1 SNHLY and CDR2 FYNNEI. The CDR3 DNA sequence: TGTGCCAGCACCGGACACGAGATCACAGATACGCAGTATTTT. This gives the protein CASTGHEITDTQYF. The complete variable domain, with remaining parts taken from reference TRBV2 and TRBJ2-3, reads EPEVTQTPSHQVTQMGQEVILRCVPISNHLYFYWYRQILGQKVEFLVSFYNNEISEKSEIFDDQFSVERPDGSNFTLKIRSTKLEDSAMYFCASTGHEITDTQYFGPGTRLTVL.

The J gene is TRBJ2-2, the V gene TRBV25-1, with D unclear. Germline loops: CDR1 MGHDK, CDR2 SYGVNS. Trimming took 4 bases from V and 0 from J, leaving 9 bases between them. There are 15 residues in the CDR3. The CDR3 DNA reads TGTGCCAGCAGTGGGCGTACAGCGAACACCGGGGAGCTGTTTTTT. Protein product: CASSGRTANTGELFF.

The chain carries TRBV7-2 and TRBJ2-2, with D hard to call. CDR1 is SGHTA and CDR2 is FQGNSA in the germline V gene. V was trimmed by 4 bases and J by 8 bases, leaving 11 bases between them. This CDR3 has 13 residues. The CDR3 DNA sequence: TGTGCCAGCAGCTCAGAGGTCGGGGGGGAGCTGTTTTTT. Translated, it gives CASSSEVGGELFF.

This rearrangement joins TRBV7-3 to TRBJ2-1; D might be TRBD2 (6 bases). V was pared by 5 bases and J by 4 bases, with 15 bases between. This CDR3 has 15 residues. Germline-derived CDR1 and CDR2 are SGHTA and FQGTGA. For the CDR3, the DNA is TGTGCCAGCAGCGGCGTGGGGGGACGATACAATGAGCAGTTCTTC. This sequence encodes CASSGVGGRYNEQFF.

The rearrangement links TRBV5-4 to TRBJ1-6; D unresolved. The CDR3 totals 12 residues. V shed 2 bases and J shed 5 bases, with 2 bases lying between them. Germline V gene lookup returns CDR1 SGHNT and CDR2 YYREEE (reference sequence). The CDR3 protein is CASSFDNSPLHF. The CDR3 DNA reads as TGTGCCAGCAGCTTCGATAATTCACCCCTCCACTTT.

V gene TRBV10-2 combines with J gene TRBJ1-2; a possible D gene is TRBD1 (6 bases). V lost 3 bases and J lost 0, with 17 bases in between. CDR1 is WSHSY and CDR2 is SAAADI in the germline V gene. The length of the CDR3 is 17 residues. CDR3 region: CASSDSSTGSPNYGYTF. The CDR3 DNA sequence: TGCGCCAGCAGTGATTCTAGTACAGGGTCACCTAACTATGGCTACACCTTC.

This chain links TRBV19 with TRBJ2-1; perhaps TRBD2 as D (5 bases). Trimming stripped 10 bases from V and 5 bases from J, with 15 bases between. CDR1 and CDR2 (germline): LNHDA, SQIVND (reference sequence). The CDR3 is 13 amino acids. CDR3 in amino acids: CATAWTGNNEQFF. In DNA, the CDR3 is TGTGCCACCGCGTGGACTGGGAACAATGAGCAGTTCTTC.

The J gene is TRBJ2-6, the V gene TRBV4-2; D gene unclear. Between the trimmed V and J ends, which lost 0 bases and 0 bases, there was a span of 9 bases. CDR3 length: 17 residues. Germline values: CDR1 LGHNA, CDR2 YNFKEQ. CDR3 loop: CASSQDSSSSGANVLTF. Here the CDR3 DNA reads TGTGCCAGCAGCCAAGACTCCAGCTCCTCTGGGGCCAACGTCCTGACTTTC.

This chain uses TRBV6-5 with TRBJ1-4; no definite D call. Trimming cost V 5 bases and J 8 bases, with 15 bases left between them. Germline CDR1 is MNHEY and CDR2 is SVGAGI. The CDR3 runs to 14 residues. CDR3 in amino acids: CASSRLGLGEKLFF. The CDR3, as DNA: TGTGCCAGCAGTCGCCTTGGACTTGGGGAAAAACTGTTTTTT.

Only a few counts were recorded for this clone. V is TRBV4-2 and J is TRBJ2-1; D ambiguous. Trimming took off 0 bases at V and 10 bases at J, with 16 bases between the two ends. CDR3 length: 15 amino acids. Germline V lookup: CDR1 LGHNA, CDR2 YNFKEQ. The CDR3 loop is CASSQDPGQNLEQFF. The CDR3 DNA sequence: TGTGCCAGCAGCCAAGATCCAGGCCAAAATTTAGAGCAGTTCTTC.

This sequence joins TRBV14 and TRBJ2-7; D assignment may be TRBD1 or TRBD2 (5 bases each). The CDR3 runs 14 residues. The V gene lost 5 bases and the J gene lost 2 bases, with 13 bases spanning the gap. The germline gives CDR1 SGHDN, CDR2 FVKESK. This CDR3 is CASSARDGPYEQYF. CDR3 coding DNA: TGTGCCAGCAGCGCGAGGGACGGCCCCTACGAGCAGTACTTC.

V gene TRBV9 combines with J gene TRBJ2-6; possibly TRBD2 for D (7 bases). This CDR3 region has 17 residues. The germline V gene has CDR1 SGDLS and CDR2 YYNGEE. V was cut by 6 bases and J by 2 bases, with 18 bases left in between. The chain's CDR3 is CASTRRGGNPGANVLTF. DNA of the CDR3: TGTGCCAGCACCCGTAGGGGGGGCAATCCTGGGGCCAACGTCCTGACTTTC.

This chain links TRBV27 with TRBJ2-1, with D uncertain. Per the germline V gene, CDR1 is MNHEY and CDR2 is SMNVEV (reference sequence). The CDR3 sequence is 11 residues long. Trimming stripped 6 bases from V and 7 bases from J, with 7 bases between. The CDR3: CASSLANEQFF. CDR3 sequence (DNA): TGTGCCAGCAGCCTGGCTAATGAGCAGTTCTTC.

This clone was seen only once. The chain carries TRBV15 and TRBJ2-7; D gene unclear. CDR3 length equals 14 residues. Germline assignment: CDR1 LNHNV and CDR2 YYDKDF (reference sequence). The V end was cut by 1 base, the J end by 3 bases, with 10 bases between. CDR3 loop: CATSRAGPLYEQYF. The DNA of the CDR3 is TGTGCCACCAGCAGAGCCGGACCGCTCTACGAGCAGTACTTC.